This note documents a single TCR beta chain sequence. Possible read error: a much larger clone is one base away. The entry originates in a study of glioma-infiltrating T cells. V lost 4 bases to trimming and J lost 7 bases, with 16 bases between them. From germline, CDR1 is WNHNN and CDR2 SYGVQD (reference sequence). There are 14 residues in the CDR3. The iRepertoire nested amplicon-rescue multiplex PCR amplified TCR alpha and beta CDR3s from RNA. For one-step reverse transcription and amplification, roughly 85-450 ng of tissue mRNA or PBMC total RNA was used. TCRdb analysed the multiplex PCR reads with MiXCR anew, one entry per CDR3 protein. The data contain fewer than 110,000 distinct CDR3 sequences, around 31% of them singletons.

Sequencing input: glioma tissue, nonneoplastic brain tissue, or PBMCs (not recorded which). The genes are TRBV10-1 and TRBJ1-1; D remains ambiguous. The source is a human donor with low-grade glioma or glioblastoma, undergoing nonglioma brain surgery, or in good health (not recorded which). The CDR3 is CASSVGKSANEAFF. CDR3 DNA: TGCGCCAGCAGTGTAGGGAAAAGCGCTAATGAAGCTTTCTTT.